This T cell receptor beta chain stems from a study of cytomegalovirus exposure and HLA in healthy donors. CDR1 ENHRY and CDR2 SYGVKD come from the germline V gene. CDR3 length equals 13 residues. Trimming removed 4 bases at V and 8 bases at J, with 11 bases between. In this sample, this clone turned up a few times. 13 Jbeta primers and 60 Vbeta primers were used for the PCR. Profiling relied on immunoSEQ multiplex PCR, and the TCRdb table lists in-frame clones only, not all of them. The sample contains more than 200,000 clones, almost 70% of which appear only once. The sequence was obtained from a man in his forties or fifties in good health and CMV-seropositive. The sample was PBMCs. The genes are TRBV10-3 and TRBJ1-4; D ambiguous. The CDR3 loop reads CAISAGVREKLFF. The CDR3 DNA reads as TGTGCCATCAGTGCCGGGGTGAGGGAAAAACTGTTTTTT.